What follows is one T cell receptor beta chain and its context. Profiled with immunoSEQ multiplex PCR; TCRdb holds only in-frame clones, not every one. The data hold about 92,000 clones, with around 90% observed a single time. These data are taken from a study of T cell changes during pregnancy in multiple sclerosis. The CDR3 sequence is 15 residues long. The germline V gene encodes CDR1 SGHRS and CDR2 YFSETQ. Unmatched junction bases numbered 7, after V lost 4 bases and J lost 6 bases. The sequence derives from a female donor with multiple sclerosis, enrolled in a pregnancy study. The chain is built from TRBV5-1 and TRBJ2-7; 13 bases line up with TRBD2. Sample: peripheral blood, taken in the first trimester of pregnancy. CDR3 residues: CASSLRTSGSGEQYF. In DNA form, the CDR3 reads TGCGCCAGCAGCCTGAGGACTAGCGGGAGTGGCGAGCAGTACTTC.